The 14 T cell receptor beta chains reported below all come from one sample, sequenced in a study of blood T cells in healthy people across ages. Primed by a sample-barcoded 5' primer and a J-beta primer mix, a second PCR proceeded for about 7 to 11 cycles. MiXCR was run by TCRdb on the 5' RACE reads, yielding one entry per CDR3 protein. The sample lists roughly 860,000 distinct CDR3 sequences; roughly 60% were seen once. The source material was blood. The receptor source for this set is a man aged 25 to 40 in good health.

This CDR3 reads CASSLDYRDNEQFF. CDR3 DNA: TGTGCCAGCAGCTTAGATTACAGGGACAATGAGCAGTTCTTC. V and J are TRBV7-2 and TRBJ2-1, with D possibly being TRBD1 (6 bases). This CDR3 is built from 14 residues. V lost 1 base and J lost 5, with 9 bases in between. Germline-derived CDR1 and CDR2 are SGHTA and FQGNSA.

The gene calls are TRBV7-9 and TRBJ1-1; TRBD1 might be the D (6 bases). V gave up 1 base and J gave up 4 bases, with 7 bases separating them. Germline CDR1 reads SEHNR; CDR2 reads FQNEAQ (reference sequence). The CDR3 consists of 13 residues. In DNA form, the CDR3 reads TGTGCCAGCAGCTTAGGACAGGCCACTGAAGCTTTCTTT. Protein: CASSLGQATEAFF.

CDR3 amino acids: CASSLVGTRGAFF. The CDR3 region has the DNA TGCGCCAGCAGCTTGGTGGGGACACGAGGAGCTTTCTTT. The V and J genes are TRBV5-1 and TRBJ1-1; a possible D gene is TRBD1 (6 bases). CDR1 SGHRS and CDR2 YFSETQ come from the germline V gene. CDR3 length equals 13 residues. V lost 0 bases and J lost 10, with 13 bases in between.

CDR3 in DNA: TGTGCCAGCAGTTTAGTAGCGCCCAGCTCCTACAATGAGCAGTTCTTC. This codes for CASSLVAPSSYNEQFF. V gene TRBV27 combines with J gene TRBJ2-1, with D maybe TRBD2 (5 bases). This CDR3 contains 16 residues. V was clipped by 2 bases and J by 0 bases, with 11 bases between them. Looked up from germline, CDR1 is MNHEY and CDR2 is SMNVEV (reference sequence).

The chain links TRBV28 to TRBJ2-7, with D maybe TRBD1 (5 bases). This CDR3 is built from 15 residues. Germline V gene sequence: CDR1 MDHEN, CDR2 SYDVKM. V dropped 7 bases and J dropped 1 base, with 17 bases sitting between them. CDR3 sequence (DNA): TGTGCCAGCAACCCTTTAGGGGCAGCTTCCTACGAGCAGTACTTC. This encodes CASNPLGAASYEQYF.

On this clonotype itself: The junction departs from the called germline gene at one end, perhaps through a read error. The CDR3 region is CVSSLSRGVDEKLFF. In DNA, the CDR3 is TGTGTCAGCAGTTTATCAAGGGGAGTCGATGAAAAACTGTTTTTT. V is TRBV28 and J is TRBJ1-4; the D gene is possibly TRBD1 (5 bases). The germline V gene encodes CDR1 MDHEN and CDR2 SYDVKM. The CDR3 totals 15 residues.

In this sample, this clonotype turned up many times. At one end the junction does not follow the germline gene, possibly because of a read error. J is TRBJ2-1 and V is TRBV11-2; TRBD1 agrees at 9 bases. The CDR3 length is 15 residues. Germline assignment: CDR1 SGHAT and CDR2 FQNNGV. CDR3 coding DNA: TGCGCCAGCAGCCTGGACAGGGGCACCTACAATGAGCAGTTCTTC. The encoded protein is CASSLDRGTYNEQFF. The complete variable domain, with remaining parts taken from reference TRBV11-2 and TRBJ2-1, reads EAGVAQSPRYKIIEKRQSVAFWCNPISGHATLYWYQQILGQGPKLLIQFQNNGVVDDSQLPKDRFSAERLKGVDSTLKIQPAKLEDSAVYLCASSLDRGTYNEQFFGPGTRLTVL.

This chain connects TRBV20-1 to TRBJ2-1, with D maybe TRBD2 (6 bases). Per the germline V gene, CDR1 is DFQATT and CDR2 is SNEGSKA (reference sequence). This CDR3 is 12 amino acids long. Trimming left V 7 bases short and J 10 bases short, with 17 bases between. CDR3 in DNA: TGCAGTGTTCCGGACGCGGGGTACGAGCAGTTCTTC. Encoded protein: CSVPDAGYEQFF.

This chain links TRBV20-1 with TRBJ2-5; D might be TRBD1 (6 bases). V was clipped by 2 bases and J by 1 base, with 11 bases between them. The CDR3 totals 14 residues. Germline-derived CDR1 and CDR2 are DFQATT and SNEGSKA (reference sequence). In nucleotides, the CDR3 is TGCAGTGCTAGATGGCTACAGGGCCAAGAGACCCAGTACTTC. This encodes CSARWLQGQETQYF.

This chain connects TRBV2 to TRBJ2-5; 10 bases line up with TRBD1. TRBJ2-7 matches the DNA end more closely, so the J call is doubtful. The CDR3 length is 14 residues. Germline CDR1 is SNHLY and CDR2 is FYNNEI. CDR3 in amino acids: CASTWTGGPDEQYF. CDR3 coding DNA: TGTGCCAGCACCTGGACAGGGGGACCCGACGAGCAGTACTTC.

The CDR3 spells CASSGSLLETQYF. The CDR3 bases are TGTGCCAGCAGCGGGTCCCTCCTTGAGACCCAGTACTTC. The chain uses TRBV21-1 and TRBJ2-5; no DNA check was done on the table's D call, TRBD2. TRBV21-1 is marked as a pseudogene. This CDR3 comprises 13 residues.

The chain has TRBV5-1 and TRBJ2-2, with D hard to call. Trimming took 0 bases from V and 6 from J, leaving 9 bases between them. This CDR3 region has 14 residues. The germline V gene has CDR1 SGHRS and CDR2 YFSETQ. DNA of the CDR3: TGCGCCAGCAGCTTGGTCGTACTCCCCGGGGAGCTGTTTTTT. The encoded protein is CASSLVVLPGELFF.

The chain combines TRBV10-3 with TRBJ1-2, with D unclear. The CDR3 covers 11 residues. Trimming removed 5 bases at V and 1 base at J, with 2 bases between. Germline lookup yields CDR1 ENHRY and CDR2 SYGVKD. CDR3 DNA sequence: TGTGCCATCAGTATTAACTATGGCTACACCTTC. This encodes CAISINYGYTF.

Details on this clonotype: A read error may explain this, as a much larger clone is one base away. The chain's CDR3 is CATSRRTDKFYGCTF. The CDR3 DNA follows: TGTGCCACCAGCAGACGGACGGACAAGTTCTATGGCTGCACCTTC. The chain combines TRBV15 with TRBJ1-2, with TRBD1 as a possible D gene (5 bases). Germline lookup yields CDR1 LNHNV and CDR2 YYDKDF (reference sequence). This CDR3 has 15 amino acids.